These 25 T cell receptor beta chains were all obtained from the same sample, sequenced in a study of T cells expressing NK-cell markers. TCRdb reprocessed the 5' RACE reads and keeps a single row for each CDR3 protein, giving no DNA. The repertoire table contains 440,000 or so distinct CDR3 sequences. The source material was blood T cells: a sorted CD56 or NKG2C T cell subset, CD4+ or CD8+ T cells, or bulk PBMC T cells (not recorded which). All receptors come from a woman aged 18 to 75 in good health.

The rearrangement uses TRBV20-1 and TRBJ2-1; lacking DNA, the TRBD2 call made by TCRdb goes unchecked. CDR1 DFQATT and CDR2 SNEGSKA come from the germline V gene (reference sequence). The length of the CDR3 is 17 residues. The CDR3 sequence is CSAARYPGGPRYNEQFF.

This chain's CDR3 is CASADTTMTEVVF. The genes are TRBV18 and TRBJ1-1. Germline CDR1 and CDR2: KGHSH and LQKENI. The CDR3 extends over 13 amino acids.

The CDR3 region is CASSHAAYYGYTF. The V gene is TRBV3-1, the J gene TRBJ1-2. Germline loops: CDR1 LGHDT, CDR2 YNNKEL (reference sequence). The CDR3 has 13 amino acids.

This chain joins TRBV5-1 and TRBJ2-5; TCRdb indicates TRBD1, and absent DNA this call remains unverified. Per the germline V gene, CDR1 is SGHRS and CDR2 is YFSETQ. This CDR3 is built from 13 residues. The CDR3: CASAGKPGETQYF.

The CDR3 sequence: CASSFWGAGGANVLTF. This chain connects TRBV7-2 to TRBJ2-6. The CDR3 covers 16 residues. The germline CDR1 and CDR2 sequences are SGHTA and FQGNSA.

The chain uses TRBV25-1 and TRBJ1-1; the TCRdb call, TRBD1, lacks DNA for checking. The CDR3 runs to 15 residues. The germline V gene has CDR1 MGHDK and CDR2 SYGVNS. The CDR3: CASSELGGENTEAFF.

CDR3 in amino acids: CASSLEAGTASTQYF. V gene TRBV5-1 combines with J gene TRBJ2-3; the TCRdb call, TRBD2, lacks DNA for checking. The CDR3 spans 15 residues. Germline values: CDR1 SGHRS, CDR2 YFSETQ.

This chain uses TRBV14 with TRBJ2-3; as DNA is missing, the TRBD2 call by TCRdb cannot be tested. CDR3 length equals 17 residues. Germline V lookup: CDR1 SGHDN, CDR2 FVKESK. CDR3 amino acids: CASSQELAGGRYDTQYF.

The rearrangement uses TRBV4-3 and TRBJ1-5; TCRdb's assignment of TRBD1 cannot be checked, as there is no DNA. This CDR3 comprises 13 residues. CDR1 and CDR2 (germline): LGHNA, YSLEER. Here the CDR3 reads CASSYRDHQPQHF.

The chain is built from TRBV6-1 and TRBJ2-3; TCRdb's D gene call, TRBD2, goes unchecked for lack of DNA. The length of the CDR3 is 19 residues. CDR1 is MNHNS and CDR2 is SASEGT in the germline V gene. This CDR3 reads CASSIRDSGGAGITDTQYF.

This chain joins TRBV9 and TRBJ2-2; the TCRdb call, TRBD2, lacks DNA for checking. The CDR3 loop spans 16 amino acids. Looked up from germline, CDR1 is SGDLS and CDR2 is YYNGEE. The chain's CDR3 is CASSIVASGDTGELFF.

The CDR3: CASSQGGGIGNSPLHF. The chain joins TRBV3-1 to TRBJ1-6; with no DNA, the TCRdb D assignment of TRBD1 cannot be verified. The CDR3 covers 16 residues. Germline V lookup: CDR1 LGHDT, CDR2 YNNKEL (reference sequence).

This chain links TRBV20-1 with TRBJ2-5; TCRdb lists TRBD1, though no DNA is available to test this call. The CDR3 consists of 14 residues. Germline loops: CDR1 DFQATT, CDR2 SNEGSKA (reference sequence). Here the CDR3 reads CSADAGERGETQYF.

This sequence joins TRBV29-1 and TRBJ1-6; without DNA, the TCRdb call of TRBD1 cannot be checked. This CDR3 has 13 residues. The V gene's germline CDR1 is SQVTM and CDR2 ANQGSEA. CDR3 region: CSTWDGGNSPLHF.

The genes are TRBV20-1 and TRBJ2-3; lacking DNA, the TRBD1 call made by TCRdb goes unchecked. Germline V lookup: CDR1 DFQATT, CDR2 SNEGSKA (reference sequence). CDR3 size: 13 residues. This CDR3 reads CSAGTPPTDTQYF.

The rearrangement uses TRBV20-1 and TRBJ2-1; TCRdb names TRBD1, which stays unverified in the absence of DNA. Germline V gene data show CDR1 as DFQATT and CDR2 as SNEGSKA (reference sequence). This CDR3 comprises 12 residues. The CDR3: CSVPGQNNEQFF.

V usage is TRBV13 and J usage is TRBJ1-3. The CDR3 consists of 14 residues. Germline CDR1 reads PRHDT; CDR2 reads FYEKMQ (reference sequence). The CDR3 sequence: CASSPRVSGNTIYF.

V is TRBV7-2 and J is TRBJ1-2; TCRdb's D call of TRBD1 is untestable without DNA. The CDR3 runs to 14 residues. Germline values: CDR1 SGHTA, CDR2 FQGNSA. The CDR3 loop is CASSLVIQDYGYTF.

V is TRBV7-2 and J is TRBJ1-2; without DNA, the TCRdb call of TRBD1 cannot be checked. This CDR3 contains 13 residues. CDR1 is SGHTA, CDR2 FQGNSA, per germline. This chain's CDR3 is CASSPRRQGGYTF.

The gene calls are TRBV18 and TRBJ2-5; without DNA, the TCRdb call of TRBD1 cannot be checked. This CDR3 region has 13 residues. Per germline, CDR1 KGHSH and CDR2 LQKENI. The CDR3 reads CASSEQGRETQYF.

The CDR3 sequence is CASSPPRWTGELFF. J is TRBJ2-2 and V is TRBV5-6; TCRdb designates TRBD1, a call that cannot be tested without DNA. The CDR3 is made up of 14 amino acids. Germline assignment: CDR1 SGHDT and CDR2 YYEEEE.

The chain is built from TRBV20-1 and TRBJ2-3; TCRdb lists TRBD1, though no DNA is available to test this call. The length of the CDR3 is 12 residues. The germline gives CDR1 DFQATT, CDR2 SNEGSKA (reference sequence). The CDR3 loop is CSRRRGDGTQYF.

V is TRBV19 and J is TRBJ2-1; lacking DNA, the TRBD1 call made by TCRdb goes unchecked. The CDR3 loop spans 17 amino acids. Germline-derived CDR1 and CDR2 are LNHDA and SQIVND (reference sequence). The CDR3: CASSIGSWGGSYNEQFF. Together with reference TRBV19 and TRBJ2-1, the CDR3 gives the full variable domain: DGGITQSPKYLFRKEGQNVTLSCEQNLNHDAMYWYRQDPGQGLRLIYYSQIVNDFQKGDIAEGYSVSREKKESFPLTVTSAQKNPTAFYLCASSIGSWGGSYNEQFFGPGTRLTVL.

The chain uses TRBV20-1 and TRBJ2-3; TCRdb calls TRBD2, which cannot be checked without DNA. This CDR3 has 15 amino acids. Germline CDR1 reads DFQATT; CDR2 reads SNEGSKA (reference sequence). CDR3 amino acids: CSASATSGRTDTQYF.

The rearrangement joins TRBV20-1 to TRBJ1-1. The CDR3 contains 13 residues. Germline V gene data show CDR1 as DFQATT and CDR2 as SNEGSKA (reference sequence). The CDR3 loop reads CSASATPYTEAFF.